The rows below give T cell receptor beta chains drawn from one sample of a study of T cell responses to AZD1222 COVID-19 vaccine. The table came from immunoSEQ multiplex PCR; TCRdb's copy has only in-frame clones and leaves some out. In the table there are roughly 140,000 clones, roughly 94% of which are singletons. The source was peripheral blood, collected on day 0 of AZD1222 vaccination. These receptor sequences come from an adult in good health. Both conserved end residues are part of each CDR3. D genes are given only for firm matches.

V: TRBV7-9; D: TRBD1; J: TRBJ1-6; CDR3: CASSRTQGVGSPLHF
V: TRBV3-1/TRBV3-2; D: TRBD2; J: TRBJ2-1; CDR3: CASSQSAGLAYNEQFF
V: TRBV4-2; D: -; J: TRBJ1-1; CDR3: CASSQSANTEAFF
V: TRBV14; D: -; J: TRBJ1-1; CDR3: CASSQAVRGAEAFF
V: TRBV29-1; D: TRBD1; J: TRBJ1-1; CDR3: CSVPQGLNTEAFF
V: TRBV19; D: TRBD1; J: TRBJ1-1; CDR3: CASSPRDRGRLTEAFF
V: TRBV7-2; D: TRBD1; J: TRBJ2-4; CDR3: CASSAGLTTGVQYF
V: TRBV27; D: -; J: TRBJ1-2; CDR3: CASSLRDTPGGYTF
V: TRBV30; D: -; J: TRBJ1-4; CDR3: CAWSVPQQGVGEKLFF
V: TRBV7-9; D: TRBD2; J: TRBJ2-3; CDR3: CASSKGLAGARNTDTQYF
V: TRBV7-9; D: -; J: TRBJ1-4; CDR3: CASSLYRSNEKLFF
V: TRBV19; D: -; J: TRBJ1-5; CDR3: CASSIKGFGQPQHF
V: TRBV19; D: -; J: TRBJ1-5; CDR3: CASSIDSKQPQHF
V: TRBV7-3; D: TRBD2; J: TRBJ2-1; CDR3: CASSLSGSHDEQFF
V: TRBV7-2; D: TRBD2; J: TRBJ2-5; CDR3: CASSLGLAGVDETQYF
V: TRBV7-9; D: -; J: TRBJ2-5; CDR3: CASSFAFQETQYF
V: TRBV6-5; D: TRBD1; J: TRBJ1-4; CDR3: CASRTHRGSNEKLFF
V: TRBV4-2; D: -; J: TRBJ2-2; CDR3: CASSQGTAITGELFF
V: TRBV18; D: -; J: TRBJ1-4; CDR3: CASSLPSPMGHEKLFF
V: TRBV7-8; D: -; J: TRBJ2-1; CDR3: CASSLAAPGGPDEQFF
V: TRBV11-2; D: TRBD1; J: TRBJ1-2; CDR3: CASSAVGQGRRGYTF
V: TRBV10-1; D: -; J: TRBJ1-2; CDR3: CASSESGGYGYTF
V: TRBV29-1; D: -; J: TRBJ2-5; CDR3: CSVRHPKETQYF
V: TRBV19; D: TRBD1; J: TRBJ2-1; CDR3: CASSIVGGTGRNEQFF
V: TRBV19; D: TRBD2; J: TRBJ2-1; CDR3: CASSPGLGGNEQFF
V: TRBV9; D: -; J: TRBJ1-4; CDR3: CASSVLGGTNEKLFF
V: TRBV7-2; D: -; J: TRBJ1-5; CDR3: CASSESGFNQPQHF
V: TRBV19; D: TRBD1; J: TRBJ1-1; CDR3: CASSQGQLEAFF
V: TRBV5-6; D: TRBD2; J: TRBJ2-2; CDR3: CASSLSGTTGELFF
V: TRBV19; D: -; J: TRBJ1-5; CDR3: CASSIGLQPQHF
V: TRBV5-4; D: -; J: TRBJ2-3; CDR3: CASSLPTYPDTQYF
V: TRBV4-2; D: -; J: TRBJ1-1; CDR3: CASSQGPGMDAFF
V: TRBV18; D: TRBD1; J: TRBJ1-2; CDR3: CASSPDRGTDGYTF
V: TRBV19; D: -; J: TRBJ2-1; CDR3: CATQKDEYNEQFF
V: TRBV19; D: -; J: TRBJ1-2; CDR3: CASSATGTGYTF
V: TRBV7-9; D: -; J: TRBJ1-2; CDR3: CASSMDTNYGYTF